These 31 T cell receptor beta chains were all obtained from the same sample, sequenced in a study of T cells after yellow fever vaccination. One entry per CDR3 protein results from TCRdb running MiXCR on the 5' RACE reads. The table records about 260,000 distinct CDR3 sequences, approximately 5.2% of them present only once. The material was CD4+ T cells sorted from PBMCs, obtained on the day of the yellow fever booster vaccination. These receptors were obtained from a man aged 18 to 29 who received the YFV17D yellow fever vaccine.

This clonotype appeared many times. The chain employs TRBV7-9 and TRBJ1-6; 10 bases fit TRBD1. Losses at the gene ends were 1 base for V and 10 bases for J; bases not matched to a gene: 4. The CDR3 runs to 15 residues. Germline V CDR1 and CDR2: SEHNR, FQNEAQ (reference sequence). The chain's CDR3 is CASSLGGTGDSPLHF. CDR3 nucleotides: TGTGCCAGCAGCTTAGGAGGGACAGGGGACTCACCCCTCCACTTT.

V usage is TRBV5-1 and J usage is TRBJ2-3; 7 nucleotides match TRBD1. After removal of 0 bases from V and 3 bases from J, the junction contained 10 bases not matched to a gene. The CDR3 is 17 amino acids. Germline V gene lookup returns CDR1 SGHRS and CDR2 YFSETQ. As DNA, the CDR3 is TGCGCCAGCAGCTTGGGTCAACCTATCAGGGGGACAGATACGCAGTATTTT. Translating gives CASSLGQPIRGTDTQYF.

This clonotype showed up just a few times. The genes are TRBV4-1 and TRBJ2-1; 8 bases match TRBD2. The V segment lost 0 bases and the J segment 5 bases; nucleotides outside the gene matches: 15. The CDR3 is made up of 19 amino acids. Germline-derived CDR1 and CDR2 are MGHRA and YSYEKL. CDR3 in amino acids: CASSQDKASGRGRDNEQFF. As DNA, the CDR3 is TGCGCCAGCAGCCAAGATAAGGCTAGCGGGCGGGGGAGAGACAATGAGCAGTTCTTC.

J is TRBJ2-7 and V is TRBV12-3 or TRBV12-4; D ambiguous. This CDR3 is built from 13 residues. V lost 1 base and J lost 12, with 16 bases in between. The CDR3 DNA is TGTGCCAGCAGTTTAGGAATGAGACCGCCGCCGTACTTC. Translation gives CASSLGMRPPPYF.

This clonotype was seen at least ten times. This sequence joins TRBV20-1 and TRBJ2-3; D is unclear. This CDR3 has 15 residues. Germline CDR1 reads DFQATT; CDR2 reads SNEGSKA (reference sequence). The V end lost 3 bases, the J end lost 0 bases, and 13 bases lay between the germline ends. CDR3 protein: CSASLSPDSTDTQYF. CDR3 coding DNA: TGCAGTGCTAGTCTTTCGCCGGACAGCACAGATACGCAGTATTTT.

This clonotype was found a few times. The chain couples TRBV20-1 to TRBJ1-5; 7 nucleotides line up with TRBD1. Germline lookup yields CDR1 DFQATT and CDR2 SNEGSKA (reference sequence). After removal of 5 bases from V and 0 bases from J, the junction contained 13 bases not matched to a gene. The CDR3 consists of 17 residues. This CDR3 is CSAPGTERVNSNQPQHF. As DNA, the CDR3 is TGCAGTGCTCCCGGGACAGAAAGGGTCAATAGCAATCAGCCCCAGCATTTT.

The CDR3, as DNA: TGTGCCAGCAGAAGTAGGACAGGCGGCGAGCAGTACTTC. Translating gives CASRSRTGGEQYF. This chain joins TRBV7-2 and TRBJ2-7; 7 bases match TRBD1. The J segment lost 6 bases and the V segment lost 6 bases, leaving 8 bases of the junction unmatched. The V gene's germline CDR1 is SGHTA and CDR2 FQGNSA. CDR3 size: 13 residues. The full variable domain, completed using reference TRBV7-2 and TRBJ2-7, is GAGVSQSPSNKVTEKGKDVELRCDPISGHTALYWYRQSLGQGLEFLIYFQGNSAPDKSGLPSDRFSAERTGGSVSTLTIQRTQQEDSAVYLCASRSRTGGEQYFGPGTRLTVT.

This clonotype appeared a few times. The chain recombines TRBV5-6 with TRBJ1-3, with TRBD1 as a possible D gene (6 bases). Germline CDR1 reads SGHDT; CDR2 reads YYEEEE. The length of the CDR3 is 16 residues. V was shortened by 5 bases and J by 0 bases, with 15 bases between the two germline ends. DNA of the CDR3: TGTGCCAGCAGTCAGTCCCCAGGGGACTCTGGAAACACCATATATTTT. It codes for CASSQSPGDSGNTIYF.

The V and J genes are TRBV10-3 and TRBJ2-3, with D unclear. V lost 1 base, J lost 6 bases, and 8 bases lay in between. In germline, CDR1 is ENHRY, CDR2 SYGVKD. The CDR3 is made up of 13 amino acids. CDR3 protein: CAISELGMDTQYF. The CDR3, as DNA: TGTGCCATCAGTGAGTTGGGGATGGATACGCAGTATTTT.

The CDR3 protein is CASSPPGGRDTQYF. CDR3 bases: TGTGCCAGCTCACCGCCAGGGGGGCGAGATACGCAGTATTTT. The rearrangement uses TRBV18 and TRBJ2-3; a possible D gene is TRBD1 (7 bases). Germline V lookup: CDR1 KGHSH, CDR2 LQKENI. The germline V and J ends were trimmed by 3 bases and 5 bases, with 12 bases remaining between them. This CDR3 is built from 14 residues.

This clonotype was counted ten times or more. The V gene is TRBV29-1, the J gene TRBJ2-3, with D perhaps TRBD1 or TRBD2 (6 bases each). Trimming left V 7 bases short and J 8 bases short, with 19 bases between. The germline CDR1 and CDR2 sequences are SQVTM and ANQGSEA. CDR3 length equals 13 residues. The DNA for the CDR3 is TGCAGCGGGGGGGCCGGGGAGAGGGGTACGCAGTATTTT. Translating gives CSGGAGERGTQYF.

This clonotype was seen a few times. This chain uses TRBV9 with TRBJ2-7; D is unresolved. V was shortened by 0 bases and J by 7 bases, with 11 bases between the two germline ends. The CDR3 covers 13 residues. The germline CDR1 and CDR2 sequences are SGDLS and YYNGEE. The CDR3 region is CASSVASTGEQYF. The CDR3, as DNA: TGTGCCAGCAGCGTAGCTTCCACCGGTGAGCAGTACTTC.

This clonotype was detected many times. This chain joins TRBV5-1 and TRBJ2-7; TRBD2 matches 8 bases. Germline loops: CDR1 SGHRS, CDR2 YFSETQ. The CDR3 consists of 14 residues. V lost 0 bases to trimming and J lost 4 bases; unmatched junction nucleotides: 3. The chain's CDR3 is CASSLGTSGYEQYF. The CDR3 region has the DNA TGCGCCAGCAGCTTGGGCACTAGCGGATACGAGCAGTACTTC. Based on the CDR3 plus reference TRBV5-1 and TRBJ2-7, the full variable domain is KAGVTQTPRYLIKTRGQQVTLSCSPISGHRSVSWYQQTPGQGLQFLFEYFSETQRNKGNFPGRFSGRQFSNSRSEMNVSTLELGDSALYLCASSLGTSGYEQYFGPGTRLTVT.

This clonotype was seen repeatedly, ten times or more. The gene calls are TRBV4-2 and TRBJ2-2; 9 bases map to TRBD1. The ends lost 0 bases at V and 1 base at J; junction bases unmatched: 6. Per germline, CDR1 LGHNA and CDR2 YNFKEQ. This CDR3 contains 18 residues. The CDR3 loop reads CASSQDLRTGENTGELFF. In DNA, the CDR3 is TGTGCCAGCAGCCAAGATTTGCGGACAGGGGAGAACACCGGGGAGCTGTTTTTT.

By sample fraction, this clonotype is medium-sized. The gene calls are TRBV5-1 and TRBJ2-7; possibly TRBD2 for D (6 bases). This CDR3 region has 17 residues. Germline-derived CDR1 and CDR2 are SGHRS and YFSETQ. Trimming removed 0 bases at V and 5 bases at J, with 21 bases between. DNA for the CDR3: TGCGCCAGCAGCTTGGGATGGGCGTCTGGGGGGAAGGACGAGCAGTACTTC. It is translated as CASSLGWASGGKDEQYF.

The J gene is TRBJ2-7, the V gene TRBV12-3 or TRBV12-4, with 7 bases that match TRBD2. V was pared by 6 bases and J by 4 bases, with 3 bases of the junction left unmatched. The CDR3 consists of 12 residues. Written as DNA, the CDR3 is TGTGCCAGCAGCTGGGGGGGGTACGAGCAGTACTTC. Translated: CASSWGGYEQYF.

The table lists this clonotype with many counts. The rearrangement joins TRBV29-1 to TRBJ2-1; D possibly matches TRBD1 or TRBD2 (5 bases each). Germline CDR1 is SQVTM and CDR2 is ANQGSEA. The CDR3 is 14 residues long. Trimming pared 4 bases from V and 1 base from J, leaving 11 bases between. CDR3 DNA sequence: TGCAGCGTTGGGGTTGGGGGATCCTACAATGAGCAGTTCTTC. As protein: CSVGVGGSYNEQFF.

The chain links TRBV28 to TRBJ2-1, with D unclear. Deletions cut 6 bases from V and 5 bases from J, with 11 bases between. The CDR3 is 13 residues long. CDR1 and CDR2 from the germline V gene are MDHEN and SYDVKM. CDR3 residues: CASRLQRDNEQFF. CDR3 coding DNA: TGTGCCAGCAGACTCCAACGGGACAATGAGCAGTTCTTC.

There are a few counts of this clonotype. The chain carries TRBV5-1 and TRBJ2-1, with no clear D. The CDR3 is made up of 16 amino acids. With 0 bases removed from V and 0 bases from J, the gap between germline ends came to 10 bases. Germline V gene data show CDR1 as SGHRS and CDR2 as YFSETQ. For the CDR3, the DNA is TGCGCCAGCAGCTTGGCGCCCCGGAGCTCCTACAATGAGCAGTTCTTC. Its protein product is CASSLAPRSSYNEQFF.

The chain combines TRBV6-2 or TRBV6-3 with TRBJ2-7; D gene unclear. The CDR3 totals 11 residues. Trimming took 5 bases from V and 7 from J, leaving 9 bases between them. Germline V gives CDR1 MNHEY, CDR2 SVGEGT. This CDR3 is CASSDRREQYV. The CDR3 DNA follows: TGTGCCAGCAGTGATCGACGGGAGCAGTACGTC.

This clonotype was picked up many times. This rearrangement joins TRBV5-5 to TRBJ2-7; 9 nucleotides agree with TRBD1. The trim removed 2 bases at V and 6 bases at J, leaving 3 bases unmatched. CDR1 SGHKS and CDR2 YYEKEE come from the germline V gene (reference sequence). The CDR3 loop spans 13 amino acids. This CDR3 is CASSFLGQGEQYV. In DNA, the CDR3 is TGTGCCAGCAGCTTTCTGGGACAGGGCGAGCAGTACGTC.

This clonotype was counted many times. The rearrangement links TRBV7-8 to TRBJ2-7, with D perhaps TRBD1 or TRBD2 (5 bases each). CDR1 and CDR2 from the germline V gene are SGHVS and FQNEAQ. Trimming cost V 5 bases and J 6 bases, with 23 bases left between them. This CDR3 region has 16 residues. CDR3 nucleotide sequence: TGTGCCAGCAGCCCGGTCGGGGCCCGTGCCTTGGGCGAGCAGTACGTC. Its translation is CASSPVGARALGEQYV.

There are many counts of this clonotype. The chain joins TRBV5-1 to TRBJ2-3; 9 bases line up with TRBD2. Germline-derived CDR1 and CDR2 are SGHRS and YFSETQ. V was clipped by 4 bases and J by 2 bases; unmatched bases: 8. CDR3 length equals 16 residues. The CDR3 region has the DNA TGCGCCAGCAGCCAAAGAGCGGGGGGAGTCACAGATACGCAGTATTTT. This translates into CASSQRAGGVTDTQYF.

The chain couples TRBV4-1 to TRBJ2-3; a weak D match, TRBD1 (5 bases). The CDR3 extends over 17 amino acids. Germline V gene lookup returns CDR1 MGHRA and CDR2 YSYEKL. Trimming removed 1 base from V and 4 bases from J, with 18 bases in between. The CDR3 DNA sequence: TGCGCCAGCAGCCAAGTCACCATCAGGGTTGGCCCAGATACGCAGTATTTT. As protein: CASSQVTIRVGPDTQYF.

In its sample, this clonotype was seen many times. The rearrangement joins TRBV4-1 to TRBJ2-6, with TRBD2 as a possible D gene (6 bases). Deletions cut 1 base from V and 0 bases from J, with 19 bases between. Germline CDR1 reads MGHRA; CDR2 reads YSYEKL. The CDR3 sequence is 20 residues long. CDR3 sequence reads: CASSQGRVGRAFSGANVLTF. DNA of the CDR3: TGCGCCAGCAGCCAAGGGAGGGTTGGCAGGGCGTTCTCTGGGGCCAACGTCCTGACTTTC.

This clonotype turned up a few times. CDR3 in amino acids: CASSLSLAGGNEKLFF. Written as DNA, the CDR3 is TGTGCCAGCAGCTTATCCTTAGCCGGGGGCAATGAAAAACTGTTTTTT. The chain carries TRBV7-9 and TRBJ1-4; D is perhaps TRBD1 (6 bases). Germline CDR1 and CDR2: SEHNR and FQNEAQ (reference sequence). Trimming removed 2 bases at V and 5 bases at J, with 15 bases between. The CDR3 is made up of 16 amino acids. Looking up the rest from reference TRBV7-9 and TRBJ1-4 gives the full variable domain: DTGVSQNPRHKITKRGQNVTFRCDPISEHNRLYWYRQTLGQGPEFLTYFQNEAQLEKSRLLSDRFSAERPKGSFSTLEIQRTEQGDSAMYLCASSLSLAGGNEKLFFGSGTQLSVL.

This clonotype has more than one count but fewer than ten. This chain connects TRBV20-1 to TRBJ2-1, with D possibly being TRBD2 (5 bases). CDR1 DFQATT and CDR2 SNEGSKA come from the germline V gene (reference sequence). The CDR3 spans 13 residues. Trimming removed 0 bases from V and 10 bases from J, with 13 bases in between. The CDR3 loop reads CSARETWAGEQFF. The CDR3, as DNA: TGCAGTGCTAGAGAAACCTGGGCGGGCGAGCAGTTCTTC.

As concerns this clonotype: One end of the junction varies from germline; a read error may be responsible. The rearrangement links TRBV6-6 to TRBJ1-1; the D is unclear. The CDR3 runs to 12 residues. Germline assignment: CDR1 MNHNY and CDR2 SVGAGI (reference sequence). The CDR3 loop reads CPSSPGALQAFF. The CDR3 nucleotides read TGTCCCAGCAGCCCCGGAGCCCTGCAGGCTTTCTTT.

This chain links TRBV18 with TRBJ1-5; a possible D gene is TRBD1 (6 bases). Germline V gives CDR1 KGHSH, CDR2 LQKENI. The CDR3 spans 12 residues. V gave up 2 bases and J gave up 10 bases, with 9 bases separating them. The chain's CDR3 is CASSPAGGPQHF. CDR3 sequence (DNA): TGTGCCAGCTCACCAGCTGGGGGCCCCCAGCATTTT.

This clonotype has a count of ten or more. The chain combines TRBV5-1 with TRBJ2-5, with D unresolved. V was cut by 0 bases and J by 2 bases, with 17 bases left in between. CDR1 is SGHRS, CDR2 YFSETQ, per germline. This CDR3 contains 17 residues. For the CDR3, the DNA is TGCGCCAGCAGCTTGGCCCAAAGCGTCGCCAATCAAGAGACCCAGTACTTC. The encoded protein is CASSLAQSVANQETQYF.

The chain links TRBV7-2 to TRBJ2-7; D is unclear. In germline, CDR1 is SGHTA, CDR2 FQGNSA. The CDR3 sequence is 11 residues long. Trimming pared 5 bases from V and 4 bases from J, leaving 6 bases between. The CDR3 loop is CASSPQYEQYF. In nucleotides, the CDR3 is TGTGCCAGCAGCCCACAGTACGAGCAGTACTTC.